This T cell receptor (beta chain) was sequenced in a study of Graves' ophthalmopathy and Graves' hyperthyroidism. Turning to the study itself: The blood sample was drawn at first diagnosis and before any treatment. Study-wide results and limits: The authors also found most expanded thyroid clonotypes above 0.001 frequency in blood.

RNA transcripts provided the template for amplifying TCR beta CDR3 regions. HTBI-primed first-round RT-PCR preceded second-round multiplex PCR. TCRdb used MiXCR to reprocess the multiplex PCR reads, holding one entry per CDR3 protein. This sample has roughly 500,000 distinct CDR3 sequences, with about an eighth found just once. Turning to this clonotype: Its antigen is as yet unknown.

Clinical symptoms, serum thyroxine, TRAb, thyroid ultrasound and orbital computed tomography were relied on for diagnosis. The sequenced material came from blood. This clonotype was obtained from a woman under 40 with Graves' ophthalmopathy.

The CDR3 region is CASSEAVAGGYEQYF. Here the CDR3 DNA reads TGTGCCAGCAGTGAAGCGGTAGCGGGAGGCTACGAGCAGTACTTC. The J gene is TRBJ2-7, the V gene TRBV6-1, with 10 bases identical to TRBD2. V lost 0 bases, J lost 3 bases, and 2 bases stayed unmatched. This CDR3 comprises 15 residues. Germline assignment: CDR1 MNHNS and CDR2 SASEGT.